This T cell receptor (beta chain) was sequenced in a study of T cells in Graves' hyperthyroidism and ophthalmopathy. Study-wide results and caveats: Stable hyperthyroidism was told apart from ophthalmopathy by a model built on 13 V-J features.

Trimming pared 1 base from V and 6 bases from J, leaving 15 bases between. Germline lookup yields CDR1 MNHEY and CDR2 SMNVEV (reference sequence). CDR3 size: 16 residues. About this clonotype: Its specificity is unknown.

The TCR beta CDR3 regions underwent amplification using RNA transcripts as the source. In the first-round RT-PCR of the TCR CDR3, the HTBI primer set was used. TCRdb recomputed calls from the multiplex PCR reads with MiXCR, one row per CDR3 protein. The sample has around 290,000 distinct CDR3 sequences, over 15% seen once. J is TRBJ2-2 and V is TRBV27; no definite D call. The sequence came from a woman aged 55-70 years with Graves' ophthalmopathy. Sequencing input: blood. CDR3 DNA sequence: TGTGCCAGCAGTTTATTTAAAATTGCCTTCCCCGGGGAGCTGTTTTTT. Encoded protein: CASSLFKIAFPGELFF.